The rows below give T cell receptor beta chains drawn from one sample of a study of T cells in localized non-small cell lung cancer. TCRdb keeps only in-frame clones here, not all; method: immunoSEQ multiplex PCR. The top ten clones hold 5.5% to 6.5% of a sample with 35,000 to 50,000 clones, approximately 86% of them seen once. Material: peripheral blood, obtained before any cancer treatment. Receptors originate from a man aged 40 to 69 with stage I lung adenocarcinoma. Each CDR3 is given with its conserved first and last residue. Each record gives: J gene, D gene, clone size, V gene, CDR3 DNA, CDR3 protein. The D gene is left open where the match is weak. Expanded clones are given a class, and other clones once, few, many or no size at all.

J gene: TRBJ2-7
D gene: .
clone size: .
V gene: TRBV6-6
CDR3 DNA: TGTGCCAGCACAAAAGGCGGGATAAGCTACGAGCAGTACTTC
CDR3 protein: CASTKGGISYEQYF

J gene: TRBJ2-1
D gene: .
clone size: .
V gene: TRBV28
CDR3 DNA: TGTGCCAGCAGTTCCGCCGGGGGAAGCTACAATGAGCAGTTCTTC
CDR3 protein: CASSSAGGSYNEQFF

J gene: TRBJ2-5
D gene: TRBD1
clone size: .
V gene: TRBV6-1
CDR3 DNA: TGTGCCAGCAGGCCGGGACAGGGGACGGTGGAGACCCAGTACTTC
CDR3 protein: CASRPGQGTVETQYF

J gene: TRBJ1-2
D gene: .
clone size: .
V gene: TRBV7-2
CDR3 DNA: TGTGCCAGCAGCTTGTTTAGAGATAACTATGGCTACACCTTC
CDR3 protein: CASSLFRDNYGYTF

J gene: TRBJ2-7
D gene: .
clone size: .
V gene: TRBV7-9
CDR3 DNA: TGTGCCAGCAGCTCATCCCGGGACGGAACCTACGAGCAGTACTTC
CDR3 protein: CASSSSRDGTYEQYF

J gene: TRBJ2-5
D gene: .
clone size: .
V gene: TRBV7-9
CDR3 DNA: TGTGCCAGCAGGAAAAAGGGCCCAAAAGAGACCCAGTACTTC
CDR3 protein: CASRKKGPKETQYF

J gene: TRBJ2-5
D gene: TRBD1
clone size: .
V gene: TRBV19
CDR3 DNA: TGTGCCAGTAGTTCGCAGGGGGTCCAAGAGACCCAGTACTTC
CDR3 protein: CASSSQGVQETQYF

J gene: TRBJ2-1
D gene: TRBD2
clone size: .
V gene: TRBV10-3
CDR3 DNA: TGTGCCATCAGTGAGTCGGTAGCGGGGACGTCCTACAATGAGCAGTTCTTC
CDR3 protein: CAISESVAGTSYNEQFF

J gene: TRBJ2-3
D gene: .
clone size: .
V gene: TRBV19
CDR3 DNA: TGTGCCAGTAAAGGGGGGGATCCCCACACAGATACGCAGTATTTT
CDR3 protein: CASKGGDPHTDTQYF

J gene: TRBJ1-2
D gene: TRBD1
clone size: .
V gene: TRBV28
CDR3 DNA: TGTGCCAGCAGTCAAGGACAGGGAAGCTATGGCTACACCTTC
CDR3 protein: CASSQGQGSYGYTF

J gene: TRBJ2-7
D gene: TRBD2
clone size: .
V gene: TRBV7-8
CDR3 DNA: TGTGCCAGCAGCCAGTCGGAAGGACTAGCGGGAACGGAGCAGTACTTC
CDR3 protein: CASSQSEGLAGTEQYF

J gene: TRBJ1-5
D gene: .
clone size: once
V gene: TRBV28
CDR3 DNA: TGTGCCAGCAGTTTGACGGTTTTCTGGCCCCAGCATTTT
CDR3 protein: CASSLTVFWPQHF

J gene: TRBJ1-1
D gene: .
clone size: .
V gene: TRBV9
CDR3 DNA: TGTGCCAGCAGCCTCAAATGGGAGACGGAAGCTTTCTTT
CDR3 protein: CASSLKWETEAFF

J gene: TRBJ1-5
D gene: .
clone size: .
V gene: TRBV28
CDR3 DNA: TGTGCCAGCAGCCTGACAGGTCAGCCCCAGCATTTT
CDR3 protein: CASSLTGQPQHF

J gene: TRBJ2-1
D gene: .
clone size: .
V gene: TRBV29-1
CDR3 DNA: TGCAGCGTTGGGCCTCGTGGCAGAGGGAATGAGCAGTTCTTC
CDR3 protein: CSVGPRGRGNEQFF

J gene: TRBJ1-1
D gene: .
clone size: .
V gene: TRBV7-6
CDR3 DNA: TGTGCCAGCAGCCTCGAAGGACGGCAGGGCACTGAAGCTTTCTTT
CDR3 protein: CASSLEGRQGTEAFF

J gene: TRBJ2-7
D gene: .
clone size: .
V gene: TRBV27
CDR3 DNA: TGTGCCAGCAGTTACGACTTAAGCTCCTACGAGCAGTACTTC
CDR3 protein: CASSYDLSSYEQYF

J gene: TRBJ1-6
D gene: .
clone size: .
V gene: TRBV6-1
CDR3 DNA: TGTGCCAGCAGGGGTAGACAGGCTAATTCACCCCTCCACTTT
CDR3 protein: CASRGRQANSPLHF

J gene: TRBJ1-3
D gene: TRBD1
clone size: .
V gene: TRBV28
CDR3 DNA: TGTGCCAGCAGCCCCCCCGGGACAGACTCTGGAAACACCATATATTTT
CDR3 protein: CASSPPGTDSGNTIYF

J gene: TRBJ2-2
D gene: TRBD1
clone size: .
V gene: TRBV7-2
CDR3 DNA: TGTGCCAGCAGCTTGACCGGGACAGGGGGCACCGGGGAGCTGTTTTTT
CDR3 protein: CASSLTGTGGTGELFF

J gene: TRBJ2-1
D gene: .
clone size: .
V gene: TRBV7-8
CDR3 DNA: TGTGCCAGCAGCTTAAGGATTTACAATGAGCAGTTCTTC
CDR3 protein: CASSLRIYNEQFF

J gene: TRBJ2-1
D gene: .
clone size: .
V gene: TRBV19
CDR3 DNA: TGTGCCAGTACGACGGGAGCCTACAATGAGCAGTTCTTC
CDR3 protein: CASTTGAYNEQFF

J gene: TRBJ1-2
D gene: TRBD1
clone size: .
V gene: TRBV28
CDR3 DNA: TGTGCCAGCAGTCCGACAGGGGTTTATGGCTACACCTTC
CDR3 protein: CASSPTGVYGYTF

J gene: TRBJ1-5
D gene: TRBD1
clone size: few
V gene: TRBV6-1
CDR3 DNA: TGTGCCAGCATGACAGGGGAATATCAGCCCCAGCATTTT
CDR3 protein: CASMTGEYQPQHF

J gene: TRBJ2-1
D gene: TRBD1
clone size: .
V gene: TRBV19
CDR3 DNA: TGTGCCAGTAGGCGGGACAGGGAAAGTGAGCAGTTCTTC
CDR3 protein: CASRRDRESEQFF

J gene: TRBJ2-7
D gene: .
clone size: .
V gene: TRBV28
CDR3 DNA: TGTGCCAGCAGCAGCTCGGGGGGCCTCCTTTACGAGCAGTACTTC
CDR3 protein: CASSSSGGLLYEQYF

J gene: TRBJ2-1
D gene: TRBD1
clone size: .
V gene: TRBV4-3
CDR3 DNA: TGCGCCAGCCGGGACAGGAGCAATGAGCAGTTCTTC
CDR3 protein: CASRDRSNEQFF

J gene: TRBJ2-2
D gene: .
clone size: .
V gene: TRBV2
CDR3 DNA: TGTGCCAGAGAGGACGTCACCGGGGAGCTGTTTTTT
CDR3 protein: CAREDVTGELFF

J gene: TRBJ2-5
D gene: .
clone size: .
V gene: TRBV10-2
CDR3 DNA: TGCGCCAGCAGTGAGTCGACCGGGGGAGGGGGCCAAGAGACCCAGTACTTC
CDR3 protein: CASSESTGGGGQETQYF

J gene: TRBJ1-5
D gene: TRBD1
clone size: .
V gene: TRBV19
CDR3 DNA: TGTGCCAGTAGTCTCCGGACAGGGGTTGGTGGGAGCAATCAGCCCCAGCATTTT
CDR3 protein: CASSLRTGVGGSNQPQHF

J gene: TRBJ2-7
D gene: TRBD2
clone size: .
V gene: TRBV18
CDR3 DNA: TGTGCCAGCTCACCACCTGGAGCGGGAGTCGCGGACGAGCAGTACTTC
CDR3 protein: CASSPPGAGVADEQYF

J gene: TRBJ2-1
D gene: .
clone size: few
V gene: TRBV11-2
CDR3 DNA: TGTGCCAGCAGCTTAGAAGCAGTTGCTGAGCAGTTCTTC
CDR3 protein: CASSLEAVAEQFF

J gene: TRBJ1-5
D gene: .
clone size: .
V gene: TRBV6-6
CDR3 DNA: TGTGCCAGCAGTTACCCTAGCCGACTTCCCAATCAGCCCCAGCATTTT
CDR3 protein: CASSYPSRLPNQPQHF

J gene: TRBJ2-7
D gene: TRBD1
clone size: once
V gene: TRBV7-2
CDR3 DNA: TGTGCCAGCAGCTTACGGACAGGTGTTCGCGAGCAGTACTTC
CDR3 protein: CASSLRTGVREQYF

J gene: TRBJ2-5
D gene: .
clone size: .
V gene: TRBV9
CDR3 DNA: TGTGCCAGCAGCGTAGGCGAGGGAAAGGGAGAGACCCAGTACTTC
CDR3 protein: CASSVGEGKGETQYF

J gene: TRBJ1-3
D gene: .
clone size: .
V gene: TRBV6-6
CDR3 DNA: TGTGCCAGCAGTGCCGCCCGGGCGAGCTCTGGAAACACCATATATTTT
CDR3 protein: CASSAARASSGNTIYF

J gene: TRBJ2-7
D gene: .
clone size: .
V gene: TRBV7-2
CDR3 DNA: TGTGCCAGCAGCTTTTCTGAGAGCTCCTACGAGCAGTACTTC
CDR3 protein: CASSFSESSYEQYF

J gene: TRBJ2-5
D gene: TRBD1
clone size: .
V gene: TRBV5-1
CDR3 DNA: TGCGCCAGCAGGCCCGGGACAGGGTCACAAGAGACCCAGTACTTC
CDR3 protein: CASRPGTGSQETQYF

J gene: TRBJ2-6
D gene: .
clone size: .
V gene: TRBV9
CDR3 DNA: TGTGCCAGCAGCGTAGATGGGTCTGGGGCCAACGTCCTGACTTTC
CDR3 protein: CASSVDGSGANVLTF

J gene: TRBJ2-7
D gene: TRBD1
clone size: .
V gene: TRBV6-1
CDR3 DNA: TGTGCCAGCAAAGGCAGGACAGGGACCTCCTACGAGCAGTACTTC
CDR3 protein: CASKGRTGTSYEQYF

J gene: TRBJ1-2
D gene: .
clone size: .
V gene: TRBV10-3
CDR3 DNA: TGTGCCATCAGTGAGTTGGCAGCAGAAGGCTACACCTTC
CDR3 protein: CAISELAAEGYTF

J gene: TRBJ2-5
D gene: TRBD2
clone size: once
V gene: TRBV7-8
CDR3 DNA: TGTGCCAGCAGCTTAGGCGGACTAGCGGGAGCCATTTACCAAGAGACCCAGTACTTC
CDR3 protein: CASSLGGLAGAIYQETQYF

J gene: TRBJ2-7
D gene: TRBD1
clone size: .
V gene: TRBV7-9
CDR3 DNA: TGTGCCAGCAGCTTAGTAGGACAGGGTAGGGAGCAGTACTTC
CDR3 protein: CASSLVGQGREQYF

J gene: TRBJ1-2
D gene: .
clone size: .
V gene: TRBV7-2
CDR3 DNA: TGTGCCAGCAGCTTGGATAGGAGCTATGGCTACACCTTC
CDR3 protein: CASSLDRSYGYTF

J gene: TRBJ2-5
D gene: .
clone size: .
V gene: TRBV27
CDR3 DNA: TGTGCCAGCAGTTTATCAGTAGAAGCCCAAGAGACCCAGTACTTC
CDR3 protein: CASSLSVEAQETQYF

J gene: TRBJ2-1
D gene: TRBD2
clone size: .
V gene: TRBV10-3
CDR3 DNA: TGTGCCATCAGTGATGCTAGCGGGAGGGCCTTAGTTGACAATGAGCAGTTCTTC
CDR3 protein: CAISDASGRALVDNEQFF

J gene: TRBJ1-4
D gene: .
clone size: .
V gene: TRBV18
CDR3 DNA: TGTGCCAGCTCACAGACAGAAGGTGAAAAACTGTTTTTT
CDR3 protein: CASSQTEGEKLFF

J gene: TRBJ1-5
D gene: TRBD1
clone size: once
V gene: TRBV5-6
CDR3 DNA: TGTGCCAGCACCCGGACAGGGAATGGCAATCAGCCCCAGCATTTT
CDR3 protein: CASTRTGNGNQPQHF

J gene: TRBJ2-3
D gene: .
clone size: .
V gene: TRBV19
CDR3 DNA: TGTGCCCCTGGGCTCTCTACGAACACAGATACGCAGTATTTT
CDR3 protein: CAPGLSTNTDTQYF

J gene: TRBJ1-5
D gene: .
clone size: .
V gene: TRBV2
CDR3 DNA: TGTGCCAGCAGTGGGGCCGGAGGCAATCAGCCCCAGCATTTT
CDR3 protein: CASSGAGGNQPQHF

J gene: TRBJ1-5
D gene: .
clone size: .
V gene: TRBV28
CDR3 DNA: TGTGCCAGCAGCTCCGGCGGCACCACCAATCAGCCCCAGCATTTT
CDR3 protein: CASSSGGTTNQPQHF

J gene: TRBJ2-1
D gene: TRBD2
clone size: .
V gene: TRBV27
CDR3 DNA: TGTGCCAGCAGTTTGGGGGGACTAGCTTTGTTCTTC
CDR3 protein: CASSLGGLALFF

J gene: TRBJ2-3
D gene: TRBD2
clone size: .
V gene: TRBV6-1
CDR3 DNA: TGTGCCAGCACGGGCGGGAGGGACACAGATACGCAGTATTTT
CDR3 protein: CASTGGRDTDTQYF

J gene: TRBJ1-4
D gene: .
clone size: .
V gene: TRBV7-9
CDR3 DNA: TGTGCCAGCAGCAACCCCGGTCGGGGGGCTGGGGAAAAACTGTTTTTT
CDR3 protein: CASSNPGRGAGEKLFF

J gene: TRBJ2-7
D gene: TRBD1
clone size: .
V gene: TRBV5-6
CDR3 DNA: TGTGCCAGCAGCCCCTGGGACAGTTACTACGAGCAGTACTTC
CDR3 protein: CASSPWDSYYEQYF